These T cell receptor beta chains were read from a single sample in a study of cytomegalovirus exposure and HLA in healthy donors. Clones were sequenced by immunoSEQ multiplex PCR, and TCRdb holds only the in-frame ones, with some missing. The table lists over 100,000 clones, 55% to 70% of them singletons. The specimen was PBMCs. Receptor source: a woman between 25 and 40 years old in good health and CMV-seronegative. CDR3s include the opening cysteine and the closing phenylalanine or tryptophan. The D gene is left open where the match is weak. Not every row has a clone size; where given, it reads once, few, many or a size class.

D gene	V gene	clone size	J gene	CDR3 protein	CDR3 DNA
NA	TRBV30	NA	TRBJ2-6	CASPQAAGANVLTF	TGTGCCTCCCCCCAGGCAGCTGGGGCCAACGTCCTGACTTTC
NA	TRBV28	NA	TRBJ2-5	CASSLGAVGPETQYF	TGTGCCAGCAGTCTAGGGGCGGTCGGTCCGGAGACCCAGTACTTC
TRBD2	TRBV9	NA	TRBJ2-5	CASSKGTKGETQYF	TGTGCCAGCAGCAAAGGGACTAAAGGAGAGACCCAGTACTTC
TRBD1	TRBV9	NA	TRBJ2-7	CASSVVPGDSYYEQYF	TGTGCCAGCAGCGTAGTCCCCGGGGACAGTTACTACGAGCAGTACTTC
TRBD2	TRBV18	few	TRBJ2-3	CASSPGTGGPADTQYF	TGTGCCAGCTCACCGGGAACGGGAGGGCCGGCAGATACGCAGTATTTT
NA	TRBV2	NA	TRBJ1-2	CASTGGDSSGYTF	TGTGCCAGCACTGGGGGGGACTCGAGTGGCTACACCTTC
TRBD2	TRBV19	NA	TRBJ2-1	CASNPSGTSYNEQFF	TGTGCCAGTAATCCTAGCGGGACGTCCTACAATGAGCAGTTCTTC
TRBD2	TRBV28	few	TRBJ2-7	CASSLGLAGAYEQYF	TGTGCCAGCAGTTTGGGACTAGCGGGAGCCTACGAGCAGTACTTC
NA	TRBV5-1	NA	TRBJ1-5	CASSLGQGQPQHF	TGCGCCAGCAGCTTGGGACAAGGTCAGCCCCAGCATTTT
TRBD2	TRBV11-2	NA	TRBJ2-7	CASSLMVTSGTFSYEQYF	TGTGCCAGCAGCTTAATGGTGACTAGCGGGACGTTCTCCTACGAGCAGTACTTC
NA	TRBV7-8	NA	TRBJ2-1	CASSFGRLFYNEQFF	TGTGCCAGCAGCTTTGGGCGTCTCTTCTACAATGAGCAGTTCTTC
NA	TRBV9	NA	TRBJ1-2	CASSVAPQSYGYTF	TGTGCCAGCAGCGTAGCTCCACAGTCATATGGCTACACCTTC
TRBD2	TRBV19	NA	TRBJ2-7	CASSDSSGRVHEQYF	TGTGCCAGTAGTGACTCTAGCGGGAGGGTCCACGAGCAGTACTTC
TRBD1	TRBV19	few	TRBJ1-1	CASSPDRDTEAFF	TGTGCCAGTAGTCCGGACAGGGACACTGAAGCTTTCTTT
NA	TRBV11-3	once	TRBJ2-1	CASSFSGISYNEQFF	TGTGCCAGCAGCTTTAGCGGAATCTCCTACAATGAGCAGTTCTTC
NA	TRBV15	few	TRBJ2-5	CATSRGMASQETQYF	TGTGCCACCAGCAGAGGAATGGCTAGCCAAGAGACCCAGTACTTC
TRBD2	TRBV7-7	NA	TRBJ2-7	CASSLDWGGEQYF	TGTGCTAGCAGCTTAGATTGGGGGGGCGAGCAGTACTTC
NA	TRBV7-9	NA	TRBJ1-6	CASSLSADSPLHF	TGTGCCAGCAGCTTAAGCGCAGACTCACCCCTCCACTTT
TRBD2	TRBV29-1	NA	TRBJ2-3	CSVERTSGRRTDTQYF	TGCAGCGTTGAACGGACTAGCGGGAGGAGAACAGATACGCAGTATTTT
NA	TRBV28	NA	TRBJ1-4	CASSTRQVHNEKLFF	TGTGCCAGCAGTACCCGACAGGTTCACAATGAAAAACTGTTTTTT
NA	TRBV12-2	NA	TRBJ1-1	CASRFASQRTGGLDTEAFF	TGTGCAAGTCGCTTCGCATCTCAGAGGACAGGGGGATTGGACACTGAAGCTTTCTTT
NA	TRBV28	NA	TRBJ1-4	CASSLWEGPKGANEKLFF	TGTGCCAGCAGTTTATGGGAGGGGCCAAAAGGGGCTAATGAAAAACTGTTTTTT
TRBD2	TRBV5-4	NA	TRBJ2-4	CASSRGGAGSKNIQYF	TGTGCCAGCAGCCGGGGGGGAGCGGGCTCCAAAAACATTCAGTACTTC
NA	TRBV7-3	NA	TRBJ2-1	CASSLDTYNEQFF	TGTGCCAGCAGCTTAGACACCTACAATGAGCAGTTCTTC
NA	TRBV11-2	NA	TRBJ2-1	CASSSQGYEQFF	TGTGCCAGCAGCTCCCAGGGATATGAGCAGTTCTTC
NA	TRBV7-8	NA	TRBJ1-2	CASSLDTNYGYTF	TGTGCCAGCAGCTTAGACACTAACTATGGCTACACCTTC
TRBD2	TRBV7-2	NA	TRBJ2-1	CASSLPSGSDEQFF	TGTGCCAGCAGCTTACCTAGCGGGAGCGATGAGCAGTTCTTC
NA	TRBV4-2	NA	TRBJ2-1	CASSHENNEQFF	TGTGCCAGCAGCCATGAGAACAATGAGCAGTTCTTC
NA	TRBV5-1	NA	TRBJ2-2	CASRPDRTNTGELFF	TGCGCCAGCAGACCCGACAGGACTAACACCGGGGAGCTGTTTTTT
TRBD2	TRBV5-1	NA	TRBJ2-1	CASSSGTSGNNEQFF	TGCGCCAGCAGCTCCGGGACTAGCGGGAATAATGAGCAGTTCTTC
TRBD1	TRBV6-1	NA	TRBJ2-5	CASYPGTGEETQYF	TGTGCCAGCTACCCCGGGACAGGGGAGGAGACCCAGTACTTC
TRBD2	TRBV5-1	NA	TRBJ2-3	CASSSRLAGVGDTQYF	TGCGCCAGCAGTTCCCGACTAGCGGGAGTGGGGGATACGCAGTATTTT
TRBD2	TRBV5-6	NA	TRBJ2-3	CASSSSGRVTDTQYF	TGTGCCAGCAGCTCTAGCGGGAGAGTAACAGATACGCAGTATTTT
NA	TRBV4-2	NA	TRBJ2-2	CASTSDLTTGELFF	TGTGCCAGCACTTCGGACTTGACCACCGGGGAGCTGTTTTTT
NA	TRBV7-8	NA	TRBJ2-7	CASRLDRGLTYEQYF	TGTGCCAGCAGGTTAGATAGGGGCCTAACCTACGAGCAGTACTTC
NA	TRBV5-6	NA	TRBJ2-5	CASSPAGETQYF	TGTGCCAGCAGCCCCGCCGGAGAGACCCAGTACTTC
NA	TRBV4-2	few	TRBJ2-4	CASSQDREIQYF	TGTGCCAGCAGCCAAGATAGGGAGATTCAGTACTTC
NA	TRBV20-1	NA	TRBJ2-1	CSASDWVEQFF	TGCAGTGCCAGTGACTGGGTGGAGCAGTTCTTC
TRBD2	TRBV5-1	NA	TRBJ2-7	CASSGNIAGGTYEQYF	TGCGCCAGCAGCGGAAATATAGCGGGAGGGACCTACGAGCAGTACTTC
NA	TRBV6-1	NA	TRBJ2-7	CASSAREYHEQYF	TGTGCCAGCAGTGCCCGGGAGTACCACGAGCAGTACTTC
NA	TRBV7-9	NA	TRBJ1-1	CASSSGYTNTEAFF	TGTGCCAGCAGCTCAGGCTACACGAACACTGAAGCTTTCTTT
TRBD2	TRBV4-1	NA	TRBJ2-2	CASSGLAGTGELFF	TGCGCCAGCAGCGGACTAGCGGGCACCGGGGAGCTGTTTTTT
NA	TRBV10-3	NA	TRBJ1-1	CAISERSGAMNTEAFF	TGTGCCATCAGTGAAAGATCAGGGGCCATGAACACTGAAGCTTTCTTT
TRBD1	TRBV27	NA	TRBJ1-1	CASRPQGQGYFGNTEAFF	TGTGCCAGCAGACCGCAGGGACAGGGCTATTTTGGGAACACTGAAGCTTTCTTT
TRBD1	TRBV4-1	NA	TRBJ2-7	CASSQDLRTGDEQYF	TGCGCCAGCAGCCAAGATTTACGGACAGGGGACGAGCAGTACTTC
TRBD1	TRBV29-1	NA	TRBJ2-3	CSARTGNTDTQYF	TGCAGCGCTCGGACAGGGAACACAGATACGCAGTATTTT
NA	TRBV2	NA	TRBJ1-5	CASASRRSPQPQHF	TGTGCCAGCGCCTCCCGCAGGTCTCCGCAGCCCCAGCATTTT
NA	TRBV19	NA	TRBJ1-5	CGAGTSPQHF	TGCGGGGCGGGGACGTCCCCCCAGCATTTT
NA	TRBV6-5	NA	TRBJ2-7	CASSYRRESYEQYF	TGTGCCAGCAGTTACAGACGGGAGTCGTACGAGCAGTACTTC
NA	TRBV9	NA	TRBJ1-4	CASSAAGNEKLFF	TGTGCCAGCAGCGCCGCAGGGAATGAAAAACTGTTTTTT
NA	TRBV6-6	NA	TRBJ2-2	CASVRERNTGELFF	TGTGCCAGCGTACGGGAGCGGAACACCGGGGAGCTGTTTTTT
TRBD1	TRBV27	NA	TRBJ1-2	CASSSPGQGFNYGYTF	TGTGCCAGCAGTAGCCCGGGACAGGGGTTTAACTATGGCTACACCTTC
NA	TRBV15	few	TRBJ2-7	CATSRSRDFDTYEQYF	TGTGCCACCAGCAGGTCTCGGGACTTTGACACCTACGAGCAGTACTTC
TRBD2	TRBV5-4	few	TRBJ2-7	CASSGGTSNEQYF	TGTGCCAGCAGCGGAGGGACTAGCAACGAGCAGTACTTC
NA	TRBV9	few	TRBJ2-3	CASSAGHRTDTQYF	TGTGCCAGCAGCGCCGGACATAGGACAGATACGCAGTATTTT
NA	TRBV6-5	NA	TRBJ1-1	CASGGSEAFF	TGTGCCAGCGGGGGGTCTGAAGCTTTCTTT
NA	TRBV28	NA	TRBJ2-2	CASWDTENTGELFF	TGTGCCAGCTGGGACACCGAGAACACCGGGGAGCTGTTTTTT
TRBD1	TRBV9	NA	TRBJ1-6	CASSADRGGSPLHF	TGTGCCAGCAGCGCGGACAGGGGGGGATCACCCCTCCACTTT
NA	TRBV19	NA	TRBJ2-7	CASSIRPTSHYEQYF	TGTGCCAGTAGTATACGGCCCACTAGCCACTACGAGCAGTACTTC